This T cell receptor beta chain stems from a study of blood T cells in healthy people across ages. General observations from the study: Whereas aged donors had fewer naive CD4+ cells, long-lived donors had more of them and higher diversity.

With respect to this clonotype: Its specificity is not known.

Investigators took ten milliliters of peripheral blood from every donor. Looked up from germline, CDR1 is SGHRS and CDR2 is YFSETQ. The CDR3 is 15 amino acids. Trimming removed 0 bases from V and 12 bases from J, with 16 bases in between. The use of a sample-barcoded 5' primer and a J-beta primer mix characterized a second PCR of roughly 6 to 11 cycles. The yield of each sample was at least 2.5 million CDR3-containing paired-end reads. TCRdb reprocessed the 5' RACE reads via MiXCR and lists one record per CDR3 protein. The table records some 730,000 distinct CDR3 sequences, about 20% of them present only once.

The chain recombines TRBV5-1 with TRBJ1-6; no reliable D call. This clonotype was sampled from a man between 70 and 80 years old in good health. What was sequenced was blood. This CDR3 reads CASSLDPGASLPLHF. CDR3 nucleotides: TGCGCCAGCAGCTTGGACCCAGGAGCATCGTTACCCCTCCACTTT.